The 18 T cell receptor beta chains reported below all come from one sample, sequenced in a study of T cells in Graves' hyperthyroidism and ophthalmopathy. It was RNA transcripts that yielded the amplified TCR beta CDR3 regions. Initially, a first-round RT-PCR of the TCR CDR3 employed the HTBI primer set. TCRdb fed the multiplex PCR reads into MiXCR, producing one record per CDR3 protein. The sample has hundreds of thousands of distinct CDR3 sequences; approximately 15% are singletons. The sample was blood. Source of these receptors: a man aged 18 to 29 with Graves' ophthalmopathy.

This clonotype came up many times. The chain couples TRBV2 to TRBJ2-7, with a tentative D call TRBD1 (5 bases). This CDR3 region has 14 residues. The V gene's germline CDR1 is SNHLY and CDR2 FYNNEI. Trimming stripped 4 bases from V and 2 bases from J, with 12 bases between. Here the CDR3 DNA reads TGTGCCAGCAGTGGAACAGGTTTCACCTACGAGCAGTACTTC. Protein product: CASSGTGFTYEQYF. Combining the CDR3 with reference TRBV2 and TRBJ2-7 gives the whole variable domain EPEVTQTPSHQVTQMGQEVILRCVPISNHLYFYWYRQILGQKVEFLVSFYNNEISEKSEIFDDQFSVERPDGSNFTLKIRSTKLEDSAMYFCASSGTGFTYEQYFGPGTRLTVT.

This clonotype was seen only a few times. The CDR3 loop is CASSDTQRWTQYF. The CDR3 nucleotides read TGTGCCAGCAGCGACACCCAGCGGTGGACCCAGTACTTC. The genes are TRBV2 and TRBJ2-5, with a possible D match to TRBD2 (5 bases). V shed 6 bases and J shed 7 bases, with 15 bases lying between them. Germline loops: CDR1 SNHLY, CDR2 FYNNEI. This CDR3 spans 13 amino acids. Complete variable domain (other parts from reference TRBV2 and TRBJ2-5): EPEVTQTPSHQVTQMGQEVILRCVPISNHLYFYWYRQILGQKVEFLVSFYNNEISEKSEIFDDQFSVERPDGSNFTLKIRSTKLEDSAMYFCASSDTQRWTQYFGPGTRLLVL.

This clonotype was seen more than once but under ten times. V is TRBV6-1 and J is TRBJ2-7; the match to TRBD2 covers 7 bases. This CDR3 is built from 17 residues. Germline CDR1 reads MNHNS; CDR2 reads SASEGT. V gave up 2 bases and J gave up 5 bases; unmatched junction bases: 15. CDR3 DNA: TGTGCCAGCAGTGAAATGTCTAGCGGAAGTTCGGTAGACGAGCAGTACTTC. As protein: CASSEMSSGSSVDEQYF.

In this sample, this clonotype turned up many times. The J gene is TRBJ1-1, the V gene TRBV2; no clear D. Germline CDR1 is SNHLY and CDR2 is FYNNEI. V gave up 3 bases and J gave up 0 bases, with 8 bases separating them. The CDR3 consists of 14 residues. The CDR3, as DNA: TGTGCCAGCAGTGAGCAAACAGTGAACACTGAAGCTTTCTTT. As protein: CASSEQTVNTEAFF.

On this clonotype itself: A much larger clone differs from this one at a single base, so this may be a read error. The genes are TRBV30 and TRBJ1-2; D not resolved. The V gene lost 7 bases and the J gene lost 1 base, with 10 bases spanning the gap. The CDR3 runs to 12 residues. CDR1 is GTSNPN, CDR2 SVGIG, per germline (reference sequence). CDR3: CASKDNNYGYTF. The CDR3 nucleotides read TGTGCCTCGAAAGACAATAACTATGGCTACACCTTC.

At least ten counts were recorded for this clonotype. The chain has TRBV27 and TRBJ2-7; 11 nucleotides agree with TRBD2. The CDR3 runs to 15 residues. CDR1 MNHEY and CDR2 SMNVEV come from the germline V gene (reference sequence). The trim removed 3 bases at V and 0 bases at J, leaving 1 base unmatched. The CDR3 spells CASSLGLADSYEQYF. The DNA of the CDR3 is TGTGCCAGCAGTTTGGGACTAGCGGACTCCTACGAGCAGTACTTC.

This chain uses TRBV27 with TRBJ1-2; a possible D gene is TRBD1 (5 bases). The CDR3 extends over 14 amino acids. V gave up 2 bases and J gave up 8 bases, with 15 bases separating them. The germline CDR1 and CDR2 sequences are MNHEY and SMNVEV (reference sequence). Written as DNA, the CDR3 is TGTGCCAGCAGTTTACAGGGTAGGATGGAAGGCTACACCTTC. Residues: CASSLQGRMEGYTF.

This clonotype was observed many times. The gene calls are TRBV20-1 and TRBJ2-7; D might be TRBD2 (5 bases). This CDR3 contains 16 residues. Germline V gives CDR1 DFQATT, CDR2 SNEGSKA (reference sequence). V was cut by 2 bases and J by 2 bases, with 19 bases left in between. This chain's CDR3 is CSARPPGSGEAYEQYF. CDR3 nucleotides: TGCAGTGCTAGACCCCCCGGCTCCGGGGAAGCCTACGAGCAGTACTTC.

The CDR3 bases are TGTGCCTTCAATGCCGGGGACAGGCGAAGCACAGATACGCAGTATTTT. It translates to CAFNAGDRRSTDTQYF. J is TRBJ2-3 and V is TRBV30, with 8 bases matching TRBD1. Germline lookup yields CDR1 GTSNPN and CDR2 SVGIG (reference sequence). The CDR3 extends over 16 amino acids. J lost 0 bases, V lost 7 bases, and 12 bases had no gene match.

V gene TRBV10-3 combines with J gene TRBJ2-3; TRBD2 matches 9 bases. Germline V gene lookup returns CDR1 ENHRY and CDR2 SYGVKD. CDR3 length equals 16 residues. V lost 2 bases and J lost 9; bases outside the gene matches: 12. This chain's CDR3 is CAISERSSGGDETQYF. CDR3 coding DNA: TGTGCCATCAGTGAGCGAAGTAGCGGGGGCGATGAAACGCAGTATTTT.

Notes on this clonotype: A read error may be the cause here, since a much bigger clone is one base away. The chain is built from TRBV30 and TRBJ1-1, with D perhaps matching TRBD1 (5 bases). Germline V gene sequence: CDR1 GTSNPN, CDR2 SVGIG (reference sequence). This CDR3 spans 12 amino acids. The CDR3: CALSGTNTEAFF. CDR3 nucleotide sequence: TGTGCCTTGAGTGGGACGAACACTGAAGCTTTCTTT.

V gene TRBV20-1 combines with J gene TRBJ2-1, with TRBD2 matching 10 bases. CDR1 is DFQATT and CDR2 is SNEGSKA in the germline V gene (reference sequence). The length of the CDR3 is 15 residues. J lost 6 bases, V lost 0 bases, and 5 bases had no gene match. Written as DNA, the CDR3 is TGCAGTGCTAGAGATCACGGACTAGCGGTCAATGAGCAGTTCTTC. This encodes CSARDHGLAVNEQFF.

Only a few counts were recorded for this clonotype. The chain is built from TRBV5-1 and TRBJ2-5; possible D gene TRBD1, 6 bases. This CDR3 has 15 amino acids. Germline-derived CDR1 and CDR2 are SGHRS and YFSETQ. Deletions cut 4 bases from V and 1 base from J, with 14 bases between. The CDR3 DNA follows: TGCGCCAGCAGCCAATCGGGACAAATCCAAGAGACCCAGTACTTC. This codes for CASSQSGQIQETQYF.

This clonotype came up many times. This chain connects TRBV27 to TRBJ2-7; the match to TRBD2 covers 7 bases. V lost 8 bases, J lost 0 bases, and 7 bases stayed unmatched. From germline, CDR1 is MNHEY and CDR2 SMNVEV (reference sequence). There are 14 residues in the CDR3. CDR3 bases: TGTGCCAGCCGGAAAGCGGGGACCTCCTACGAGCAGTACTTC. It yields the protein CASRKAGTSYEQYF.

This clonotype showed up many times. This chain connects TRBV11-2 to TRBJ1-2; 9 nucleotides align to TRBD1. There are 15 residues in the CDR3. The V gene end was trimmed by 5 bases and the J gene end by 6 bases; junction bases not matched to a gene: 10. Germline loops: CDR1 SGHAT, CDR2 FQNNGV. CDR3 coding DNA: TGTGCCAGCAGCCGGGACAGGGTAGTTGGGGATGGCTACACCTTC. It specifies CASSRDRVVGDGYTF.

This clonotype was recorded at least ten times. CDR3 loop: CAIRPQGGLNYGYTF. CDR3 in DNA: TGTGCCATCAGGCCCCAGGGGGGCCTTAACTATGGCTACACCTTC. The chain has TRBV10-3 and TRBJ1-2, with 7 bases that match TRBD1. V shed 6 bases, J shed 1 base, and the junction held 8 bases outside the gene matches. Germline V gene data show CDR1 as ENHRY and CDR2 as SYGVKD. This CDR3 region has 15 residues.

This clonotype has just a few counts. A read error may explain this, as a much larger clone is one base away. The V gene is TRBV20-1, the J gene TRBJ2-1, with 7 positions matching TRBD2. The CDR3 covers 13 residues. Germline CDR1 is DFQATT and CDR2 is SNEGSKA (reference sequence). V shed 3 bases, J shed 7 bases, and the junction held 6 bases outside the gene matches. CDR3: CSASRLAGNEQFF. CDR3 in DNA: TGCAGTGCTAGTCGACTAGCTGGGAATGAGCAGTTCTTC.

This clonotype was counted a few times. This chain uses TRBV2 with TRBJ2-1, with 13 bases matching TRBD2. The CDR3 runs 13 residues. Germline loops: CDR1 SNHLY, CDR2 FYNNEI. The CDR3 loop is CATGTSGTNEQFF. The CDR3 DNA sequence: TGTGCTACAGGGACTAGCGGGACCAATGAGCAGTTCTTC.